The clone carrying this T cell receptor beta chain was seen a single time. The data originate from a study of blood T cell repertoires in COVID-19. Germline V gene data show CDR1 as SGHVS and CDR2 as FQNEAQ. CDR3 length: 16 amino acids. Germline trimming cut 3 bases from V and 9 bases from J; bases unmatched to any gene: 9. TCRdb's copy holds only in-frame clones and misses some; the assay was immunoSEQ multiplex PCR. The sample carries approximately 450,000 clones, 80% to 90% recorded once. The TCR comes from a man under 40 who had recovered from COVID-19. The sequencing sample was made of PBMCs or T cells enriched from blood (not recorded which). The chain links TRBV7-8 to TRBJ2-1, with 12 positions matching TRBD2. CDR3 residues: CASSLETSGSRGEQFF. DNA of the CDR3: TGTGCCAGCAGCTTGGAGACTAGCGGGAGTAGGGGTGAGCAGTTCTTC.